There are a few counts of the clone carrying this T cell receptor beta chain. Its antigen remains unidentified. The CDR3 contains 16 residues. Trimming cost V 2 bases and J 2 bases, with 14 bases left between them. Germline V gene data show CDR1 as LGHDT and CDR2 as YNNKEL (reference sequence). TCRdb called the 5' RACE reads again in MiXCR, with one record for every CDR3 protein. This table has 150,000 to 200,000 distinct CDR3 sequences, about 17% appearing once. The data originate from a study of CD8 T cells in ankylosing spondylitis. Study results and caveats: Characteristic of ankylosing spondylitis blood, it appeared, was a TCR beta motif comprising roughly eight highly homologous variants.

Sample: blood, either unsorted or a sorted T cell fraction (not recorded which). The chain has TRBV3-1 and TRBJ2-3, with unresolved D. This sequence was found in a male donor with ankylosing spondylitis or in good health (not recorded which). The CDR3 spells CASSQKESGFTDTQYF. The CDR3 DNA is TGTGCCAGCAGCCAAAAGGAATCCGGTTTCACAGATACGCAGTATTTT.